The source of this T cell receptor beta chain is a study of blood T cell repertoires in COVID-19. Per the original methods: Reference gene primer amplification yielded estimated nucleated cell counts. The assay was immunoSEQ multiplex PCR, and TCRdb's table has in-frame clones only and misses some. For V, J and clone size, that table is used; D and trimming come from the DNA. The data contain roughly 40,000 clones, roughly three quarters of them seen just once; the ten biggest clones take up approximately 9%. The CDR3 is made up of 13 amino acids. V was pared by 2 bases and J by 4 bases, with 8 bases between. Germline assignment: CDR1 ENHRY and CDR2 SYGVKD.

The clonotype comes from a man aged 65 to 85 with active or convalescent COVID-19. The chain uses TRBV10-3 and TRBJ1-2, with D hard to call. Source material: peripheral blood. This CDR3 reads CAISETDIYGYTF. CDR3 sequence (DNA): TGTGCCATCAGTGAGACAGACATCTATGGCTACACCTTC.